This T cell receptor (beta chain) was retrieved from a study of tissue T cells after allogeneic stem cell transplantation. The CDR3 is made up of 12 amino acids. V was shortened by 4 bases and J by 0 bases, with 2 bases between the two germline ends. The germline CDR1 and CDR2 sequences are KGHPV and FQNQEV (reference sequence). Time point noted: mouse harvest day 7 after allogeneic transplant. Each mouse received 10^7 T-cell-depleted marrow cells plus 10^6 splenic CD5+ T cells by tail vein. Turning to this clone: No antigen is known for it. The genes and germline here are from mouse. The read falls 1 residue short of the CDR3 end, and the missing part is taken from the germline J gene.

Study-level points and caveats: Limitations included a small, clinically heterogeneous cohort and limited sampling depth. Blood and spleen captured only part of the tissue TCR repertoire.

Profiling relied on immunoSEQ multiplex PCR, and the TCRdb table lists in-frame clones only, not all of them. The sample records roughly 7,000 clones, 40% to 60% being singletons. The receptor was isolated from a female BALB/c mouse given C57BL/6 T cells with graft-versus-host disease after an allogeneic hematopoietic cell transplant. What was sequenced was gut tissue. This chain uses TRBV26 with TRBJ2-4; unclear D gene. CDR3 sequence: CASSQSQNTLYF. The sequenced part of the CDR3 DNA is TGTGCCAGCAGTCAGAGTCAAAACACCTTGTAC.